A single sample is the source of the 4 T cell receptor beta chains below, sequenced in a study of spatial heterogeneity in lung cancer. Study-wide results and limits: Higher tumor mutation counts went along with higher counts of expanded intratumoral alpha and beta TCRs.

TCRdb re-analysed the 5' RACE reads in MiXCR, keeping a single row per CDR3 protein. The sample includes thousands of distinct CDR3 sequences, approximately 15% seen only once; the top ten take roughly an eighth. These receptors' targets are unknown. Time point here: sample taken at primary tumor resection. Sequenced material: lung tumor tissue, taken at surgery. These receptors all come from a male donor with early-stage non-small cell lung cancer.

This clonotype was recorded at least ten times. The library was prepared for alpha chains; this beta chain is a stray read, so its frequency means little. This sequence joins TRBV6-6 and TRBJ2-3; D is unresolved. V lost 1 base, J lost 6 bases, and 5 bases lay in between. The CDR3 spans 12 residues. Germline lookup yields CDR1 MNHNY and CDR2 SVGAGI (reference sequence). The CDR3: CASSYLVDTQYF. CDR3 nucleotides: TGTGCCAGCAGTTACTTGGTGGATACGCAGTATTTT.

This clonotype was seen ten or more times. In a library made to pick up alpha chains, this beta chain is a stray read with a size that means little. CDR3 residues: CASSLSNTEAFF. CDR3 coding DNA: TGTGCCAGCAGTTTAAGTAACACTGAAGCTTTCTTT. This sequence joins TRBV12-3 or TRBV12-4 and TRBJ1-1, with D hard to call. CDR3 length equals 12 residues. Trimming removed 2 bases from V and 2 bases from J, with 3 bases in between.

By sample share, this clonotype is medium-sized (0.01 to 0.1%). This beta chain is a stray sequence in a library constructed for alpha chains; its clone size is not meaningful. The chain joins TRBV27 to TRBJ1-1; D gene unclear. Germline V lookup: CDR1 MNHEY, CDR2 SMNVEV (reference sequence). The CDR3 contains 14 residues. The V gene lost 5 bases and the J gene lost 6 bases, with 16 bases spanning the gap. Here the CDR3 DNA reads TGTGCCAGCAGTCCCACTCTTTTCGGACCTGAAGCTTTCTTT. Translating gives CASSPTLFGPEAFF.

For this clonotype: With a much larger clone just one base away, this may be a read error. The size of this beta chain means little, since it is a stray read in a library made for alpha chains. The chain recombines TRBV19 with TRBJ2-2, with TRBD2 identical over 10 bases. The germline V gene has CDR1 LNHDA and CDR2 SQIVND (reference sequence). J gave up 6 bases and V 7 bases, and 2 bases lay outside the gene matches. This CDR3 is built from 13 residues. The CDR3 region is CASTSGGAGELFF. Written as DNA, the CDR3 is TGTGCCAGTACGAGCGGGGGGGCCGGGGAGCTGTTTTTT.